This is a list of T cell receptor beta chains from one sample in a study of patients and donors after allogeneic stem cell transplantation. Via MiXCR, TCRdb re-called the RT-PCR reads, giving one row per CDR3 protein. There are more than 850,000 distinct CDR3 sequences in the sample; approximately 19% occur only once, and around 5.5% lies in the top ten. The sample consisted of blood, either unsorted or a sorted T cell fraction (not recorded which). Receptors originate from a human donor who was either an allogeneic HSCT recipient or a stem cell or donor lymphocyte infusion donor (not recorded which). It is not recorded whose cells these are; they may come from a transplant donor. Both conserved end residues are trimmed from each CDR3. The size of a clone is reported for some rows only, either as once, few or many, or as a class for expanded clones.

-,TRBV6-1,TRBJ2-6,ASKGDEGLPGPNVLT
few,TRBV20-1,TRBJ1-2,SASVGYT
many,TRBV5-1,TRBJ2-7,ASSTQTGNYEQY
few,TRBV7-9,TRBJ2-7,ASSAPRGPAYEQY
-,TRBV5-6,TRBJ1-1,ASSLVAAGRAF
-,TRBV3-1,TRBJ2-3,ASSQDWANTQY
many,TRBV20-1,TRBJ1-2,SATSRGAPSYGYT
few,TRBV6-5,TRBJ2-5,ASSLTGTGGRRTQY
few,TRBV4-1,TRBJ2-7,ASSQGGSLDEQY
few,TRBV20-1,TRBJ2-7,SASPLTGGAEQY
few,TRBV5-1,TRBJ2-5,ASRRGIQETQY
once,TRBV5-1,TRBJ2-1,ASSLGAGDREQF
once,TRBV10-3,TRBJ1-2,ATSTGAANYGYT
few,TRBV20-1,TRBJ1-5,SARGQGSDQPQH
few,TRBV20-1,TRBJ2-5,SARGTGKETQY
-,TRBV19,TRBJ2-7,ASSNLVGASSYEQY
-,TRBV12-3/TRBV12-4,TRBJ1-1,ASSLWGAERLATEAF
-,TRBV10-3,TRBJ2-1,AISERVSSYNEQF
few,TRBV10-2,TRBJ2-3,ASSVYRADTQY
-,TRBV20-1,TRBJ2-5,SASLGGVGKETQY
-,TRBV5-1,TRBJ2-7,ASSPAGSYYEQY